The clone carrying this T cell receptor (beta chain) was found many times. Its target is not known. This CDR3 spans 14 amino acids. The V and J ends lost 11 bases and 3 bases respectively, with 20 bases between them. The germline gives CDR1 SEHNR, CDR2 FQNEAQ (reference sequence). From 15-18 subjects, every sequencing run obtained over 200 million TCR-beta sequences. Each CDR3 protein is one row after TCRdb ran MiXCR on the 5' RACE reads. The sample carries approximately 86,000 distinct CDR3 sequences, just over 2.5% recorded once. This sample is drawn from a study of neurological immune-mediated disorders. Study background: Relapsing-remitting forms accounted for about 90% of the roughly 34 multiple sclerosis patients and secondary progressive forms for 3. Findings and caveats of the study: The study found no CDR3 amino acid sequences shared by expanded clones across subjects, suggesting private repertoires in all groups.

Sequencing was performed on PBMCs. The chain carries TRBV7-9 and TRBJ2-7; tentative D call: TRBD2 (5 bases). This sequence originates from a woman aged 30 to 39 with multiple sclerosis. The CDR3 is CAVVVGSPNYEQYF. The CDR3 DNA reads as TGTGCCGTCGTCGTAGGGAGCCCCAACTACGAGCAGTACTTC.